These T cell receptor beta chains were read from a single sample in a study of blood T cell repertoires in COVID-19. Clones were read by immunoSEQ multiplex PCR, and TCRdb kept only the in-frame ones, dropping some. This sample carries some 350,000 clones, over 75% of them seen once, and the ten largest clones take 5% to 6%. The sample was PBMCs or T cells enriched from blood (not recorded which). The origin of the receptors is a man younger than 40 who had recovered from COVID-19. Both conserved end residues are part of each CDR3. A D gene is named only where the DNA matches it firmly. Where a row states a size, it is once, few, many or the class of an expanded clone; other rows omit it.

D gene	clone size	V gene	J gene	CDR3 protein	CDR3 DNA
TRBD2	NA	TRBV7-6	TRBJ2-3	CASSSTSGGRPDTQYF	TGTGCCAGCAGCTCGACTAGCGGGGGGCGCCCAGATACGCAGTATTTT
NA	NA	TRBV19	TRBJ1-1	CASSIFGRASRTEAFF	TGTGCCAGTAGTATCTTTGGGCGTGCCAGCCGCACTGAAGCTTTCTTT
TRBD2	NA	TRBV13	TRBJ2-1	CASSLAAGVHEQFF	TGTGCCAGCAGCTTAGCAGCGGGGGTCCATGAGCAGTTCTTC
TRBD1	NA	TRBV10-2	TRBJ1-2	CASSESGQGRIGAYYGYTF	TGCGCCAGCAGTGAGTCGGGACAGGGGAGGATCGGGGCCTACTATGGCTACACCTTC
TRBD1	NA	TRBV19	TRBJ2-7	CASSPGTAIYEQYF	TGTGCCAGTAGTCCCGGGACAGCCATATACGAGCAGTACTTC
TRBD1	NA	TRBV24-1	TRBJ2-6	CATETGSSGANVLTF	TGTGCCACCGAGACAGGGAGCTCTGGGGCCAACGTCCTGACTTTC
TRBD2	NA	TRBV24-1	TRBJ2-1	CATSDPVASGGKYNEQFF	TGTGCCACCAGTGACCCCGTGGCTAGCGGGGGGAAATACAATGAGCAGTTCTTC
NA	NA	TRBV5-1	TRBJ2-1	CASSLAAGEQFF	TGCGCCAGCAGCTTGGCGGCAGGTGAGCAGTTCTTC
NA	NA	TRBV5-6	TRBJ2-7	CASSSTVIYEQYF	TGTGCCAGCAGCTCTACGGTGATCTACGAGCAGTACTTC
NA	NA	TRBV6-4	TRBJ2-2	CASRPDMAAGELFF	TGTGCCAGCAGACCAGATATGGCGGCCGGGGAGCTGTTTTTT
TRBD2	NA	TRBV11-2	TRBJ2-3	CASSLVPSGSGTDTQYF	TGTGCCAGCAGCTTAGTTCCTAGCGGGTCAGGCACAGATACGCAGTATTTT
TRBD1	few	TRBV7-9	TRBJ2-7	CASSWADRGSSYEQYF	TGTGCCAGCAGCTGGGCGGACAGGGGGAGCTCCTACGAGCAGTACTTC
TRBD2	few	TRBV7-8	TRBJ2-1	CASSLLTLAGGREQFF	TGTGCCAGCAGCCTCCTCACCCTAGCGGGGGGGCGGGAGCAGTTCTTC
TRBD1	NA	TRBV9	TRBJ1-6	CASSVTGTGSSSYNSPLHF	TGTGCCAGCAGCGTAACCGGGACAGGGTCGAGCTCCTATAATTCACCCCTCCACTTT
TRBD1	NA	TRBV27	TRBJ2-5	CASNSGQAGQETQYF	TGTGCCAGCAACTCGGGACAGGCCGGCCAAGAGACCCAGTACTTC
NA	NA	TRBV3-1/TRBV3-2	TRBJ2-3	CASSQYSRGVWTDTQYF	TGTGCCAGCAGCCAATACTCCAGGGGTGTGTGGACAGATACGCAGTATTTT
NA	NA	TRBV28	TRBJ1-2	CASSLGRPLGYTF	TGTGCCAGCAGTTTAGGCAGGCCTCTCGGCTACACCTTC
TRBD2	NA	TRBV4-1	TRBJ2-5	CASSQDHSEAGRSQETQYF	TGCGCCAGCAGCCAAGACCACAGCGAAGCGGGGAGAAGCCAAGAGACCCAGTACTTC
TRBD2	NA	TRBV10-3	TRBJ2-7	CAISNPTSGGSYEQYF	TGTGCCATCAGTAACCCCACTAGCGGGGGGTCCTACGAGCAGTACTTC
TRBD1	NA	TRBV2	TRBJ2-7	CASSQRGTGSDEQYF	TGTGCCAGCAGCCAAAGGGGGACAGGGTCGGACGAGCAGTACTTC
TRBD2	NA	TRBV5-1	TRBJ2-1	CASSYLAGGEPLQFF	TGCGCCAGCAGCTACCTAGCGGGGGGCGAGCCTCTTCAGTTCTTC
NA	NA	TRBV29-1	TRBJ2-1	CSGDKQGIYNEQFF	TGCAGCGGGGACAAGCAGGGGATCTACAATGAGCAGTTCTTC
TRBD1	NA	TRBV5-5	TRBJ2-3	CATGVGGLRTDTQYF	TGTGCCACTGGGGTAGGGGGCCTGCGCACAGATACGCAGTATTTT
TRBD1	NA	TRBV28	TRBJ1-5	CASSTGQRNQPQHF	TGTGCCAGTTCAACGGGACAGCGCAATCAGCCCCAGCATTTT
TRBD2	NA	TRBV7-9	TRBJ2-1	CASSDTTSGPEQFF	TGTGCCAGCAGCGATACAACTAGCGGACCTGAGCAGTTCTTC
TRBD2	NA	TRBV9	TRBJ2-3	CASSALAGGPDTQYF	TGTGCCAGCAGCGCACTAGCGGGGGGCCCAGATACGCAGTATTTT
NA	NA	TRBV4-1	TRBJ1-1	CASSQGTASEAFF	TGCGCCAGCAGCCAAGGGACAGCGTCTGAAGCTTTCTTT
NA	NA	TRBV15	TRBJ1-5	CATSRGRGNQPQHF	TGTGCCACCAGCAGAGGCAGGGGCAATCAGCCCCAGCATTTT
TRBD2	NA	TRBV12-3/TRBV12-4	TRBJ2-3	CASGPSGEDTQYF	TGTGCCAGCGGGCCTAGCGGGGAAGATACGCAGTATTTT
NA	NA	TRBV19	TRBJ1-5	CASSIGAREPQHF	TGTGCCAGTAGTATTGGGGCTAGGGAGCCCCAGCATTTT
TRBD1	NA	TRBV27	TRBJ2-7	CASSIRQGREQYF	TGTGCCAGCAGTATCCGACAGGGAAGGGAGCAGTACTTC
TRBD1	NA	TRBV9	TRBJ1-6	CASSVSGTVNSPLHF	TGTGCCAGCAGCGTATCCGGGACAGTTAATTCACCCCTCCACTTT
NA	NA	TRBV18	TRBJ1-2	CASSPEQGPGYGYTF	TGTGCCAGCTCACCGGAACAGGGTCCCGGCTATGGCTACACCTTC